This TCR beta chain was sequenced for a study of T cell repertoires in cytomegalovirus infection. At the level of the study: Public TCR beta signatures provided an indication of both CMV infection and a matching HLA type.

TCRdb used MiXCR to reprocess the reads, holding one entry per CDR3 protein. Of around 200,000 distinct CDR3 sequences in the sample, 17% were seen once. This clonotype has just a few counts. Antigen specificity is unknown. General study points: What dominated the ex vivo response were HLA-C-restricted CMV-specific TCR beta clonotypes.

This TCR was recovered from a human donor in good health (CMV status not recorded). Some clones in this sample may be carry-over from other donors' samples. Sequenced material: CD8+ T cells from PBMCs.

The CDR3 nucleotides are TGTGCCAGCACCAATTGGGGACTAGCGGTCACCGGGGAGCTGTTTTTT. This encodes CASTNWGLAVTGELFF. The V call is TRBV11-2, the J call TRBJ2-2; 11 bases line up with TRBD2. CDR3 size: 16 residues. J gave up 4 bases and V 7 bases, and 8 bases lay outside the gene matches. Germline V gene data show CDR1 as SGHAT and CDR2 as FQNNGV.